This is a list of T cell receptor beta chains from one sample in a study of T-cell memory formation after mild COVID-19. TCRdb reprocessed the 5' RACE reads with MiXCR, giving one entry per CDR3 protein. The table includes about 190,000 distinct CDR3 sequences, around 20% detected once. The specimen was PBMCs or a T cell subset sorted from them (not recorded which). Every receptor here comes from an adult woman who had mild COVID-19 (a few samples of this study predate the infection). Cell type and time point are not known. Each CDR3 is given with its conserved first and last residue. Each record gives: D gene, V gene, clone size, J gene, CDR3 DNA, CDR3 protein. D genes are given only for firm matches. A clone size is listed for some rows: how often the clone was seen (once, few, many), or a class if it is expanded.

>TRBD2|TRBV20-1|few|TRBJ2-7
TGCAGTGCCCCCCGGGCTAGCGGGTACGAGCAGTACTTC
CSAPRASGYEQYF
>TRBD1|TRBV5-1|many|TRBJ1-5
TGCGCCAGCAGCTTACAGGGGGCTCAGCCCCAGCATTTT
CASSLQGAQPQHF
>TRBD1|TRBV5-1|few|TRBJ2-7
TGCGCCAGCAGCTTGGCCGGGGACAGGGAGTACGAGCAGTACTTC
CASSLAGDREYEQYF
>NA|TRBV20-1|NA|TRBJ1-1
TGCAGTGCTAGAGTACGGGCTCGAGGGGTGAACACTGAAGCTTTCTTT
CSARVRARGVNTEAFF
>TRBD1|TRBV4-1|few|TRBJ1-5
TGCGCCAGCAGCCAAGATTACGGACAGGGCTATCAGCCCCAGCATTTT
CASSQDYGQGYQPQHF
>NA|TRBV7-2|NA|TRBJ2-3
TGTGCCAGCAGCTTAGCGCCGGCCACAGATACGCAGTATTTT
CASSLAPATDTQYF
>NA|TRBV12-3/TRBV12-4|few|TRBJ1-5
TGTGCCAGCAGTTTACGGGGTAGCAATCAGCTCCAGCATTTT
CASSLRGSNQLQHF
>NA|TRBV5-1|few|TRBJ2-7
TGCGCCAGCAGTGGTAGTGTCCCCCAGGGGTACGAGCAGTACTTC
CASSGSVPQGYEQYF
>TRBD1|TRBV5-1|NA|TRBJ2-1
TGCGCCAGCAGCCGGGCGGGGGACAGGGTCGACAATGAGCAGTTCTTC
CASSRAGDRVDNEQFF
>NA|TRBV20-1|NA|TRBJ1-1
TGCAGTGCTAGTGTCAGGTCCGTCACCATGAACACTGAAGCTTTCTTT
CSASVRSVTMNTEAFF
>NA|TRBV29-1|NA|TRBJ1-2
TGCAGCGTTTTTGTAGGGAGCGCGAATAACTATGGCTACACCTTC
CSVFVGSANNYGYTF
>NA|TRBV4-2|NA|TRBJ1-5
TGTGCCAGCAGCCAAGATATAAGCGGAACCAATCAGCCCCAGCATTTT
CASSQDISGTNQPQHF
>TRBD2|TRBV20-1|NA|TRBJ2-1
TGCAGTGGTAGTTCGGGGGCGCTAGCGGGAGTTCAGTTCTTC
CSGSSGALAGVQFF
>TRBD1|TRBV30|NA|TRBJ2-7
TGTGCCTGGAGTGTACCGACAGGGGCCACCTCCTACGAGCAGTACTTC
CAWSVPTGATSYEQYF
>NA|TRBV5-1|NA|TRBJ2-2
TGCGCCAGCAGCTTGAGAGACAAGCTCGTCGGGGAGCTGTTTTTT
CASSLRDKLVGELFF
>TRBD2|TRBV5-1|many|TRBJ2-1
TGCGCCAGCAGTAAAGCGGGGGTGAACAATGAGCAGTTCTTC
CASSKAGVNNEQFF
>TRBD1|TRBV7-3|NA|TRBJ1-1
TGTGCCAGCAGCCCCATTAGGGACAGCCTCAAAGCTTTCTTT
CASSPIRDSLKAFF
>NA|TRBV7-2|many|TRBJ2-2
TGTGCCAGCAGCTTAGGACTTCTCGCTCGGACCGGGGAGCTGTTTTTT
CASSLGLLARTGELFF
>NA|TRBV19|NA|TRBJ2-7
TGTGCCAGTAGTATGTCGGGTTGGGATATGTACGAGCAGTACTTC
CASSMSGWDMYEQYF
>TRBD1|TRBV5-6|many|TRBJ2-7
TGTGCCAGCAGCTTATTGGGACAGGCCTCCTACGAGCAGTACTTC
CASSLLGQASYEQYF